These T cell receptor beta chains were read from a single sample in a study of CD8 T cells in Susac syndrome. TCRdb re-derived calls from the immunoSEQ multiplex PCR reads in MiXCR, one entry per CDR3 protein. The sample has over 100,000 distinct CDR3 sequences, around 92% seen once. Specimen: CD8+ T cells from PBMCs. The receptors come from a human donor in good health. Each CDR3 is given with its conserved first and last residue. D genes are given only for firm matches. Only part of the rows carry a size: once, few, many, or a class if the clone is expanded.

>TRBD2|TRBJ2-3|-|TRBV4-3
TGCGCCAGCAGCCAAGAACTAGCGGTACGAGGGGATACGCAGTATTTT
CASSQELAVRGDTQYF
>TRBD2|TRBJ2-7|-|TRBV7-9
TGTGCCAGCAGCTTAGGCGGGAGCTCGATAACCCCCTACGAGCAGTACTTC
CASSLGGSSITPYEQYF
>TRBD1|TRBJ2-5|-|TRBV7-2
TGTGCCAGCAGACTGACAGGGGGCGGAGAGACCCAGTACTTC
CASRLTGGGETQYF
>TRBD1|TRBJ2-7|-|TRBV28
TGTGCCAGCAGTTTATCCCCGGGACAGGGGAACGAGCAGTACTTC
CASSLSPGQGNEQYF
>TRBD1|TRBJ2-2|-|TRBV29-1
TGCAGCGTCCCCGGATGGACAGGGGGAATCACCGGGGAGCTGTTTTTT
CSVPGWTGGITGELFF
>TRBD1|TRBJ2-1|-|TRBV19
TGTGCCAGTAGTCGGGACAGGGTGTACAATGAGCAGTTCTTC
CASSRDRVYNEQFF
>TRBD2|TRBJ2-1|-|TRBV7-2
TGTGCCAGCAGCTTTCGACTAGCGGGGGCCTACAATGAGCAGTTCTTC
CASSFRLAGAYNEQFF
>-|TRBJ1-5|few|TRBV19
TGTGCCAGTAGTATCCACTCAACCAGGGCCGACAATCAGCCCCAGCATTTT
CASSIHSTRADNQPQHF
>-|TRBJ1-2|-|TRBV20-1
TGCAGTGCTAGAGCCGAAAAAAGCTACACCTTC
CSARAEKSYTF
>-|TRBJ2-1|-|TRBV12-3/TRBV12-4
TGTGCCAGCCTTCTGGGGGGTGAGCAGTTCTTC
CASLLGGEQFF
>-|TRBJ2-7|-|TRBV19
TGTGCCAGTAGTACCCTGGCGGGTGAAAGCTACGAGCAGTACTTC
CASSTLAGESYEQYF
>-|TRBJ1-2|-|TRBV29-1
TGCAGCGGATACGGGGGTCGGGTTGAAGATGGCTACACCTTC
CSGYGGRVEDGYTF
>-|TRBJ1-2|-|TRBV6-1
TGTGCCAGCAGAGAAGGACAGAGAATGGGCTACACCTTC
CASREGQRMGYTF
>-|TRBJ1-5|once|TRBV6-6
TGTGCCAGCAGTTACAGCCGTGGCAATCAGCCCCAGCATTTT
CASSYSRGNQPQHF
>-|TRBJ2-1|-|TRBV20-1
TGCAGTGCTATTTCAGCGTTCCCCCAATCACCGAACAATGAGCAGTTCTTC
CSAISAFPQSPNNEQFF
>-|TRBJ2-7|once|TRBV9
TGTGCCAGCAGCTCTCCGGGACGCCGCGAGCAGTACTTC
CASSSPGRREQYF
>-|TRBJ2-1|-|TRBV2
TGTGCCAGCAGTGAACACGGACTGAAGAACTACAATGAGCAGTTCTTC
CASSEHGLKNYNEQFF
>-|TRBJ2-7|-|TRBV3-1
TGTGCCAGCAGCCAAGACTACAGAACCAGAGGAAAGGACTCTACTACGAAGCAGTACTTC
CASSQDYRTRGKDSTTKQYF
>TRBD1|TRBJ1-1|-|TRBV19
TGTGCCAGTAGTAGGAACAGGGGGAACACTGAAGCTTTCTTT
CASSRNRGNTEAFF
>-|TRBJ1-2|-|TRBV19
TGTGCCAGTAGTCCAGGGATAAGGGCTAACTATGGCTACACCTTC
CASSPGIRANYGYTF
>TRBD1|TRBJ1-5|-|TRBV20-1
TGCAGTGCTAGTCAACAGGGGACCAGCAATCAGCCCCAGCATTTT
CSASQQGTSNQPQHF
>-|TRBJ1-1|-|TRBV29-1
TGCAGCGTTGTTAGGGGTGAAGCTTTCTTT
CSVVRGEAFF
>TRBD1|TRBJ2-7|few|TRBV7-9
TGTGCCAGCAGCCGATTCCACGGGACAGGGCCCTACGAGCAGTACTTC
CASSRFHGTGPYEQYF
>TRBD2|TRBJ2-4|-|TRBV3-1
TGTGCCAGCAGCCTAGCGGGAGGGGCGGAAAACATTCAGTACTTC
CASSLAGGAENIQYF
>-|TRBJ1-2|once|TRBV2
TGTGCCAGCAGTGTCAGATATGGCTACACCTTC
CASSVRYGYTF
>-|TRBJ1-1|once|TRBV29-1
TGCAGCGTGGCCCCCCAGGTCGCGAACACTGAAGCTTTCTTT
CSVAPQVANTEAFF
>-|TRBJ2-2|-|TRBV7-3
TGTGCCAGCAGCTCCGTCCAGGGCTCGGCTCCCGGGGAGCTGTTTTTT
CASSSVQGSAPGELFF
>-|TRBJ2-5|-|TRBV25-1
TGTGCCAGCAGTGAATATAATAGGGGGGAGACCCAGTACTTC
CASSEYNRGETQYF
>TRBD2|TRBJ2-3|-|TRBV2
TGTGCCAGCAGTGAAGTAGCGGGGGTCACAGATACGCAGTATTTT
CASSEVAGVTDTQYF
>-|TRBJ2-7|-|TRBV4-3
TGCGCCAGCAGCCAAGATTCAGGGTATAACGAGCAGTACTTC
CASSQDSGYNEQYF
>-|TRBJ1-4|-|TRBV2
TGTGCCAGCCTGGTCCAGGGACTCGGGCAAAAACTGTTTTTT
CASLVQGLGQKLFF
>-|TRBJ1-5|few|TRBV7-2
TGTGCCAGCAGCTTAACAGGTGATCAGCCCCAGCATTTT
CASSLTGDQPQHF
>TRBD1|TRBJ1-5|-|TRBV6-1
TGTGCCAGCAGCCCGATAAGAGGGGGCGAGGCTGGAAACCGTCAGCCCCAGCATTTT
CASSPIRGGEAGNRQPQHF
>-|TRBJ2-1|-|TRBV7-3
TGTGCCAGCAGCTTAACTCGAGTAGCCAATGAGCAGTTCTTC
CASSLTRVANEQFF
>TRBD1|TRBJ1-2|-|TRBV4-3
TGCGCCAGCAGCCAAGATCTGGGGACAGGGGCTACCAGGGGAGGCTACACCTTC
CASSQDLGTGATRGGYTF
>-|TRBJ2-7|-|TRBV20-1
TGCAGTGCGGGTCGGGACACCGCCTACGAGCAGTACTTC
CSAGRDTAYEQYF
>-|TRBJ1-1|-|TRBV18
TGTGCCAGCTCTTTCAGAGACAGGAACACTGAAGCTTTCTTT
CASSFRDRNTEAFF